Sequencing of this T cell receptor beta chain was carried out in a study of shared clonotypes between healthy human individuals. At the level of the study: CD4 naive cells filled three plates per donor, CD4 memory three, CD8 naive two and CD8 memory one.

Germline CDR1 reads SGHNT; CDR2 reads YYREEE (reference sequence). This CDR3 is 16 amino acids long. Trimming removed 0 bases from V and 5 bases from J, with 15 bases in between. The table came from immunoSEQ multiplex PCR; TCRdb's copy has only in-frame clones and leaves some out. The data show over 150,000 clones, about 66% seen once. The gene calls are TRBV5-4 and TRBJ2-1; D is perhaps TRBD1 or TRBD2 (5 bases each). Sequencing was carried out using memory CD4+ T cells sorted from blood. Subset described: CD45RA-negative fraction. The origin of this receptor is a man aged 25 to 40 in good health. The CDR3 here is CASSLAGLVGDNEQFF. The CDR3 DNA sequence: TGTGCCAGCAGCTTGGCGGGGCTTGTAGGGGACAATGAGCAGTTCTTC.